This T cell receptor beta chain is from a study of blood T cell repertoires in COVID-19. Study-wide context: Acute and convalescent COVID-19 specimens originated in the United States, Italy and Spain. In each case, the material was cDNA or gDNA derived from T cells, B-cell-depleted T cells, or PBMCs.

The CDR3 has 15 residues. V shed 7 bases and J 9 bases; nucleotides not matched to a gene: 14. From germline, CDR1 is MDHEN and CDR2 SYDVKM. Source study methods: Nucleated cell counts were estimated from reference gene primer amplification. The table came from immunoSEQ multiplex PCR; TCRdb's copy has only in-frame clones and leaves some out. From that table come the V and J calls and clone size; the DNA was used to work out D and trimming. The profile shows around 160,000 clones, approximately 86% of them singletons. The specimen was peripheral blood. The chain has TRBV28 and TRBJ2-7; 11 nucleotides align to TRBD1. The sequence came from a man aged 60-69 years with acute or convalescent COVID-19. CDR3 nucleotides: TGTGCCAGCAATTCAGGACAGGGGGCCCGTGGGGGGCAGTACTTC. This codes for CASNSGQGARGGQYF.